The clone carrying this T cell receptor beta chain has more than one count but fewer than ten. Alongside a J-beta primer mix, a sample-barcoded 5' primer served in a second PCR lasting about 7 to 12 cycles. TCRdb re-derived calls from the 5' RACE reads in MiXCR, one entry per CDR3 protein. Among about 800,000 distinct CDR3 sequences, around 25% were seen once, and the ten largest hold 3% to 4%. The sample comes from a study of blood T cells in healthy people across ages. Trimming removed 2 bases from V and 7 bases from J; junction bases left unmatched: 5. Germline CDR1 SGHRS, CDR2 YFSETQ. The CDR3 covers 14 residues. The sample was also reused in another study, on T cells of mothers and their children. As that report states: Every microgram of extracted RNA entered cDNA synthesis, around 1.4 ug per 15 ul.

Sample: blood. This sequence joins TRBV5-1 and TRBJ1-2, with 10 nucleotides matching TRBD1. This receptor was identified in a boy aged 5 to 17 in good health. The chain's CDR3 is CASSFEGQGFGYTF. The DNA for the CDR3 is TGCGCCAGCAGCTTCGAGGGACAGGGGTTTGGCTACACCTTC.